These 18 T cell receptor beta chains came from one sample sequenced in a study of cytomegalovirus exposure and HLA in healthy donors. The data were produced by immunoSEQ multiplex PCR, yet TCRdb's version contains in-frame clones alone and is incomplete. The sample shows about 120,000 clones, 85% to 90% of them seen only once. Sequencing was done on a sample of PBMCs. Receptor source: a woman aged 30 to 39 in good health and CMV-seronegative.

This clone occurred a few times. The chain has TRBV27 and TRBJ2-7; 8 bases are a match to TRBD1. Looked up from germline, CDR1 is MNHEY and CDR2 is SMNVEV (reference sequence). V was pared by 6 bases and J by 6 bases, with 7 bases of the junction left unmatched. The CDR3 is 13 amino acids. CDR3 sequence: CASSRQGTTEQYF. CDR3 DNA sequence: TGTGCCAGCAGCCGACAGGGGACGACCGAGCAGTACTTC.

The gene calls are TRBV7-2 and TRBJ2-2; perhaps TRBD1 as D (6 bases). Germline V gene sequence: CDR1 SGHTA, CDR2 FQGNSA. This CDR3 is built from 13 residues. Trimming stripped 6 bases from V and 4 bases from J, with 9 bases between. The CDR3 sequence: CASRPQGTGELFF. Here the CDR3 DNA reads TGTGCCAGCAGGCCACAGGGCACCGGGGAGCTGTTTTTT.

The table lists this clone with a few counts. The chain's CDR3 is CASSILDRYGYTF. In DNA, the CDR3 is TGTGCCAGTAGTATCCTAGACAGATATGGCTACACCTTC. The V call is TRBV19, the J call TRBJ1-2, with D possibly being TRBD1 (5 bases). Trimming pared 3 bases from V and 5 bases from J, leaving 10 bases between. This CDR3 comprises 13 residues. Germline CDR1 reads LNHDA; CDR2 reads SQIVND (reference sequence).

On this clone: This same CDR3 is encoded by further DNA sequences in the sample. For the CDR3, the DNA is TGTGCCAGCAGCTCTGACAGGGGTAATAATTCACCCCTCCACTTT. This encodes CASSSDRGNNSPLHF. This chain connects TRBV11-3 to TRBJ1-6; 8 nucleotides line up with TRBD1. Germline loops: CDR1 SGHNT, CDR2 YENEEA. With V trimmed by 4 bases and J by 5 bases, 4 bases remained unmatched. This CDR3 comprises 15 residues. The complete variable domain, with remaining parts taken from reference TRBV11-3 and TRBJ1-6, reads EAGVVQSPRYKIIEKKQPVAFWCNPISGHNTLYWYLQNLGQGPELLIRYENEEAVDDSQLPKDRFSAERLKGVDSTLKIQPAELGDSAVYLCASSSDRGNNSPLHFGNGTRLTVT.

This clone was recorded once. The chain carries TRBV19 and TRBJ2-7; 9 bases are a match to TRBD1. The CDR3 has 14 amino acids. Germline lookup yields CDR1 LNHDA and CDR2 SQIVND (reference sequence). With V trimmed by 8 bases and J by 5 bases, 10 bases remained unmatched. The CDR3 region has the DNA TGTGCCAGTGCTCCGGGACAGGGTCCTGACGAGCAGTACTTC. It translates to CASAPGQGPDEQYF.

This chain's CDR3 is CASSLRAGGYSPLHF. In DNA form, the CDR3 reads TGTGCCAGCAGCTTAAGGGCAGGGGGTTATTCACCCCTCCACTTT. The rearrangement links TRBV7-2 to TRBJ1-6; 7 bases are a match to TRBD1. Germline V lookup: CDR1 SGHTA, CDR2 FQGNSA. J gave up 8 bases and V 2 bases, and 6 bases lay outside the gene matches. The CDR3 has 15 amino acids.

DNA for the CDR3: TGTGCCAGCAGGACAGGAGCTAACTATGGCTACACCTTC. Amino acids: CASRTGANYGYTF. The chain uses TRBV6-6 and TRBJ1-2, with TRBD1 as a possible D gene (6 bases). From germline, CDR1 is MNHNY and CDR2 SVGAGI (reference sequence). The CDR3 has 13 residues. Deletions cut 6 bases from V and 0 bases from J, with 8 bases between.

This chain links TRBV2 with TRBJ1-2; D unclear. V was shortened by 0 bases and J by 2 bases, with 4 bases between the two germline ends. Looked up from germline, CDR1 is SNHLY and CDR2 is FYNNEI. CDR3 length: 13 amino acids. In nucleotides, the CDR3 is TGTGCCAGCAGTGAAGCCGGGAACTATGGCTACACCTTC. Translation gives CASSEAGNYGYTF.

The V and J genes are TRBV6-6 and TRBJ1-3; tentative D call: TRBD1 (6 bases). The germline gives CDR1 MNHNY, CDR2 SVGAGI (reference sequence). This CDR3 comprises 16 residues. Trimming cost V 2 bases and J 4 bases, with 15 bases left between them. DNA for the CDR3: TGTGCCAGCAGTTACGACCAGGGGCTATGGGGAAACACCATATATTTT. As protein: CASSYDQGLWGNTIYF.

V and J are TRBV4-3 and TRBJ1-6, with 8 bases identical to TRBD1. The CDR3 contains 17 residues. J lost 7 bases, V lost 0 bases, and 8 bases had no gene match. Looked up from germline, CDR1 is LGHNA and CDR2 is YSLEER. CDR3 residues: CASSQDVAGGRNSPLHF. The DNA for the CDR3 is TGCGCCAGCAGCCAAGATGTGGCAGGGGGCAGGAATTCACCCCTCCACTTT.

The chain is built from TRBV19 and TRBJ1-3; D gene uncertain. V was trimmed by 6 bases and J by 0 bases, leaving 9 bases between them. This CDR3 contains 14 residues. CDR1 and CDR2 (germline): LNHDA, SQIVND (reference sequence). The CDR3 reads CASSPGLSGNTIYF. Here the CDR3 DNA reads TGTGCCAGTAGCCCAGGTCTCTCTGGAAACACCATATATTTT.

This chain links TRBV6-5 with TRBJ2-5; 9 nucleotides match TRBD1. The CDR3 contains 15 residues. Germline assignment: CDR1 MNHEY and CDR2 SVGAGI. The V and J ends lost 5 bases and 1 base, in that order; junction bases with no gene match: 5. The chain's CDR3 is CASSGGTGSQETQYF. CDR3 DNA sequence: TGTGCCAGCAGTGGGGGGACAGGGTCCCAAGAGACCCAGTACTTC.

The chain combines TRBV2 with TRBJ1-5; D is unclear. V lost 2 bases to trimming and J lost 1 base, with 6 bases between them. Germline-derived CDR1 and CDR2 are SNHLY and FYNNEI. The CDR3 covers 14 residues. The CDR3: CASSEFLSNQPQHF. DNA of the CDR3: TGTGCCAGCAGTGAATTTTTAAGCAATCAGCCCCAGCATTTT.

The rearrangement joins TRBV18 to TRBJ1-1; D gene uncertain. Germline loops: CDR1 KGHSH, CDR2 LQKENI. Trimming left V 4 bases short and J 3 bases short, with 12 bases between. The CDR3 extends over 14 amino acids. CDR3 in amino acids: CASSRPGSDTEAFF. CDR3 coding DNA: TGTGCCAGCTCACGGCCGGGGAGCGACACTGAAGCTTTCTTT.

The chain has TRBV7-2 and TRBJ1-2; 10 bases fit TRBD1. CDR3 size: 17 residues. From germline, CDR1 is SGHTA and CDR2 FQGNSA. Trimming cost V 3 bases and J 5 bases; bases outside gene matches: 12. CDR3 in amino acids: CASSFRAHRDRGYGYTF. Here the CDR3 DNA reads TGTGCCAGCAGCTTTAGGGCCCACCGGGACAGGGGTTATGGCTACACCTTC.

The chain couples TRBV30 to TRBJ1-2, with 9 bases lining up with TRBD1. Germline V CDR1 and CDR2: GTSNPN, SVGIG (reference sequence). The J segment lost 0 bases and the V segment lost 0 bases, leaving 8 bases of the junction unmatched. This CDR3 spans 17 amino acids. CDR3 sequence (DNA): TGTGCCTGGAGTGTCGGGGGACAGGGAATTCCTAACTATGGCTACACCTTC. It codes for CAWSVGGQGIPNYGYTF.

V usage is TRBV6-6 and J usage is TRBJ1-2, with D perhaps matching TRBD1 (6 bases). The CDR3 covers 14 residues. Germline loops: CDR1 MNHNY, CDR2 SVGAGI (reference sequence). With 7 bases removed from V and 7 bases from J, the gap between germline ends came to 19 bases. CDR3 amino acids: CASNRGKTYVGYTF. The CDR3 DNA reads TGTGCCAGCAATAGGGGGAAAACCTATGTTGGCTACACCTTC.

V gene TRBV9 combines with J gene TRBJ1-1; possibly TRBD1 for D (6 bases). Looked up from germline, CDR1 is SGDLS and CDR2 is YYNGEE. Trimming took off 2 bases at V and 1 base at J, with 12 bases between the two ends. CDR3 size: 15 residues. Written as DNA, the CDR3 is TGTGCCAGCAGCGTCCAGGACAGCCCGAACACTGAAGCTTTCTTT. Translated, it gives CASSVQDSPNTEAFF.